This paragraph covers one TCR beta chain sequence. Categorization into cohorts depended on clinical history that participants reported. As processed by the authors: Reference gene primer amplification gave estimated nucleated cell counts. TCRdb's table, derived via immunoSEQ multiplex PCR, lists solely in-frame clones and lacks some. Clone size and V and J calls were adopted from that table, with D and trimming inferred from the DNA. The sample has fewer than 450,000 clones; about 90% are singletons. The CDR3 runs 17 residues. CDR1 and CDR2 (germline): MGHRA, YSYEKL. V lost 1 base and J lost 1, with 16 bases in between. The sample comes from a study of blood T cell repertoires in COVID-19. Study context: Italy, Spain and the United States were the sources of the convalescent and acute COVID-19 samples.

The rearrangement joins TRBV4-1 to TRBJ1-1; D may be TRBD1 (5 bases). The specimen was PBMCs or T cells enriched from blood (not recorded which). The origin of this receptor is a man between 18 and 35 years old who had recovered from COVID-19. The CDR3 reads CASSQVNRNDRNTEAFF. CDR3 sequence (DNA): TGCGCCAGCAGCCAAGTCAACAGGAACGATAGGAACACTGAAGCTTTCTTT.